Following are 32 T cell receptor beta chains from one sample sequenced in a study of CXCR3-negative and CXCR3-positive naive CD8 T cells. 5' RACE with UMI labels generated the TRB cDNA libraries. TCRdb reworked the 5' RACE reads into one entry per CDR3 protein, no DNA. This sample contains roughly 40,000 distinct CDR3 sequences. Sequenced input: naive CXCR3- CD8+ T cells from blood. Sample subset: CD45RO-CCR7+CD27+CD95- naive CD8+ T cells lacking CXCR3 (TNR3-). These receptor sequences come from a human donor in good health. Some clones in this sample may be carry-over from other donors' samples.

The chain carries TRBV28 and TRBJ2-2. The germline gives CDR1 MDHEN, CDR2 SYDVKM. There are 13 residues in the CDR3. CDR3 sequence reads: CASSFTRTGELFF.

The rearrangement joins TRBV29-1 to TRBJ2-2; checking the TCRdb D call of TRBD2 is not possible without DNA. The CDR3 loop spans 18 amino acids. CDR1 SQVTM and CDR2 ANQGSEA come from the germline V gene. This CDR3 is CSVYPSLISEGPTGELFF.

The chain has TRBV28 and TRBJ2-2. The germline V gene has CDR1 MDHEN and CDR2 SYDVKM. This CDR3 spans 14 amino acids. This CDR3 reads CASSRASLTGELFF.

The V call is TRBV29-1, the J call TRBJ1-1. The CDR3 covers 12 residues. Germline V lookup: CDR1 SQVTM, CDR2 ANQGSEA. CDR3 residues: CSVDELNTEAFF.

The CDR3: CASSFVGNTGELFF. This sequence joins TRBV12-3 or TRBV12-4 and TRBJ2-2. The CDR3 contains 14 residues.

CDR3 amino acids: CAISETGGAEQFF. The chain employs TRBV10-3 and TRBJ2-1; the D gene TCRdb calls, TRBD1, cannot be checked with no DNA. Germline values: CDR1 ENHRY, CDR2 SYGVKD. The CDR3 has 13 amino acids.

The V gene is TRBV19, the J gene TRBJ2-1; TCRdb calls TRBD1, which cannot be checked without DNA. The CDR3 is 16 residues long. Germline V gene lookup returns CDR1 LNHDA and CDR2 SQIVND (reference sequence). The CDR3 region is CASSGPDSRSYNEQFF.

This sequence joins TRBV5-1 and TRBJ2-7; TCRdb calls TRBD1, which cannot be checked without DNA. Germline CDR1 reads SGHRS; CDR2 reads YFSETQ. This CDR3 has 12 residues. The CDR3 protein is CASWGLSNEQYF.

V gene TRBV7-3 combines with J gene TRBJ2-6; the D call from TCRdb, TRBD1, cannot be confirmed without DNA. The CDR3 has 13 residues. Germline V CDR1 and CDR2: SGHTA, FQGTGA. The CDR3 loop is CASRGAGANVLTF.

The CDR3 loop reads CASRYRDSLTYEQYF. The gene calls are TRBV28 and TRBJ2-7; checking the TCRdb D call of TRBD1 is not possible without DNA. The germline CDR1 and CDR2 sequences are MDHEN and SYDVKM. The CDR3 runs 15 residues.

The rearrangement links TRBV29-1 to TRBJ2-7. This CDR3 contains 12 residues. The germline V gene encodes CDR1 SQVTM and CDR2 ANQGSEA. CDR3 loop: CSVELRSYEQYF.

The chain is built from TRBV25-1 and TRBJ2-2. The CDR3 runs 14 residues. Per germline, CDR1 MGHDK and CDR2 SYGVNS. CDR3 residues: CASSESQDTGELFF.

V is TRBV5-1 and J is TRBJ2-7. The V gene's germline CDR1 is SGHRS and CDR2 YFSETQ. The CDR3 consists of 13 residues. CDR3: CASSFGTGYEQYF.

The chain employs TRBV28 and TRBJ2-7; TCRdb's D call, TRBD1, is unchecked because there is no DNA. CDR1 is MDHEN and CDR2 is SYDVKM in the germline V gene. This CDR3 has 16 amino acids. CDR3 in amino acids: CASSPGTGPRAYEQYF.

The J gene is TRBJ2-7, the V gene TRBV28. CDR3 length: 14 amino acids. Germline V CDR1 and CDR2: MDHEN, SYDVKM. The CDR3 loop reads CASSSVGTHYEQYF.

The chain uses TRBV20-1 and TRBJ1-6; TCRdb returns TRBD1, unconfirmable since there is no DNA. The CDR3 has 13 residues. The germline gives CDR1 DFQATT, CDR2 SNEGSKA (reference sequence). CDR3 sequence reads: CSSGTGDSSPLHF.

The chain is built from TRBV12-3 or TRBV12-4 and TRBJ2-1; the D call of TRBD1 rests on TCRdb alone, since no DNA is present to check it. This CDR3 spans 14 amino acids. The CDR3 is CAGDRDRANNEQFF.

The rearrangement joins TRBV20-1 to TRBJ2-3; TCRdb picks TRBD2, but there is no DNA to check that call. Germline V CDR1 and CDR2: DFQATT, SNEGSKA (reference sequence). The CDR3 is 16 amino acids. CDR3 region: CSALLTSGGSGNTQYF.

The chain joins TRBV4-3 to TRBJ2-7; TCRdb's assignment of TRBD2 cannot be checked, as there is no DNA. The germline V gene has CDR1 LGHNA and CDR2 YSLEER. This CDR3 region has 18 residues. The CDR3: CASSQDRGLAGGSYEQYF.

This chain joins TRBV3-1 and TRBJ2-7; checking the TCRdb D call of TRBD1 is not possible without DNA. The germline gives CDR1 LGHDT, CDR2 YNNKEL (reference sequence). The CDR3 totals 15 residues. This chain's CDR3 is CASSFRQGKVNEQYF.

The rearrangement links TRBV20-1 to TRBJ2-7. The germline gives CDR1 DFQATT, CDR2 SNEGSKA (reference sequence). CDR3 length: 13 amino acids. CDR3 amino acids: CSAIDGGSYEQYF.

The chain links TRBV7-9 to TRBJ2-5; TCRdb indicates TRBD1, and absent DNA this call remains unverified. Per the germline V gene, CDR1 is SEHNR and CDR2 is FQNEAQ (reference sequence). This CDR3 is 17 amino acids long. The chain's CDR3 is CASSRFLTGGKVETQYF.

The rearrangement links TRBV6-4 to TRBJ2-1; TCRdb calls TRBD1, which cannot be checked without DNA. This CDR3 region has 12 residues. Germline V CDR1 and CDR2: MRHNA, SNTAGT. The chain's CDR3 is CAISIGGNEQFF.

The chain links TRBV28 to TRBJ1-1. The germline V gene has CDR1 MDHEN and CDR2 SYDVKM. This CDR3 region has 14 residues. CDR3 protein: CASSFEQMNTEAFF.

V and J are TRBV4-2 and TRBJ2-1; TCRdb returns TRBD2, unconfirmable since there is no DNA. From germline, CDR1 is LGHNA and CDR2 YNFKEQ. The CDR3 runs to 20 residues. CDR3 sequence: CASSPGTGTSGTRTYNEQFF.

The chain couples TRBV29-1 to TRBJ1-1. This CDR3 region has 11 residues. CDR1 and CDR2 from the germline V gene are SQVTM and ANQGSEA. CDR3 protein: CSVEQLTEAFF.

J is TRBJ2-3 and V is TRBV28; the D call of TRBD1 rests on TCRdb alone, since no DNA is present to check it. The CDR3 spans 15 residues. Germline values: CDR1 MDHEN, CDR2 SYDVKM. The CDR3 is CASSATGLSTDTQYF.

V is TRBV29-1 and J is TRBJ1-3; TCRdb proposes TRBD1, but this gene call is untestable without DNA. From germline, CDR1 is SQVTM and CDR2 ANQGSEA. CDR3 length: 14 residues. Here the CDR3 reads CSVDGQVAGNTIYF.

The chain is built from TRBV29-1 and TRBJ2-3; TCRdb's assignment of TRBD1 cannot be checked, as there is no DNA. From germline, CDR1 is SQVTM and CDR2 ANQGSEA. This CDR3 spans 15 amino acids. CDR3 residues: CSVVVWDRSTDTQYF.

This chain links TRBV28 with TRBJ2-1; TCRdb's assignment of TRBD1 cannot be checked, as there is no DNA. Per the germline V gene, CDR1 is MDHEN and CDR2 is SYDVKM. CDR3 size: 15 residues. The CDR3 loop reads CASSSPTGTYNEQFF.

This sequence joins TRBV28 and TRBJ2-5; checking the TCRdb D call of TRBD1 is not possible without DNA. The CDR3 spans 15 residues. Germline-derived CDR1 and CDR2 are MDHEN and SYDVKM. The CDR3 spells CASTIGANPQETQYF.

This chain joins TRBV4-3 and TRBJ1-2; with no DNA, the TCRdb D assignment of TRBD1 cannot be verified. The CDR3 contains 19 residues. CDR1 LGHNA and CDR2 YSLEER come from the germline V gene. This CDR3 reads CASSQDTRGLSDRGNGYTF.